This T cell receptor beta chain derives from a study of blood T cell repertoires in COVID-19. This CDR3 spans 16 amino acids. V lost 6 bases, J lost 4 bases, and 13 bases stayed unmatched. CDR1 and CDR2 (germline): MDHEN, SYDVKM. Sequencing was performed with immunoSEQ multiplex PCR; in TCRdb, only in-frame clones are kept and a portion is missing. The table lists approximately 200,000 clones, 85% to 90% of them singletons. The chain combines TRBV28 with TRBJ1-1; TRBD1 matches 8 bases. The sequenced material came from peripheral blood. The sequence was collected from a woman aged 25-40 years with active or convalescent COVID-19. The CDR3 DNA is TGTGCCAGCAGGACCCGGACAGGGAAGGTGGGCACTGAAGCTTTCTTT. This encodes CASRTRTGKVGTEAFF.